This T cell receptor (beta chain) originates from a study of quantifying T cell responses using KT2 cells. Across the study: RNA was reverse transcribed with TCR alpha and beta constant-region primers. The second PCR was a qPCR stopped at a predetermined fluorescence threshold.

The CDR3 contains 15 residues. Trimming took 6 bases from V and 7 from J; bases not matched to a gene: 10. CDR1 and CDR2 from the germline V gene are KGHSH and LQKENI. Comments on this clonotype: What it binds is not known.

Study-level points and caveats: KT2 clone alpha and beta sequence counts scaled linearly with input KT2 cell number.

Each cDNA got a UMI-containing oligo ligated at its 3' end. First-round PCR used three to five cycles and beta primers RC1.1 and RC1.2 covering TRBC1 and TRBC2. TCRdb recomputed calls from the UMI-ligation and nested PCR reads with MiXCR, one row per CDR3 protein. Of 25,000 to 35,000 distinct CDR3 sequences listed, under 7.5% are singletons. The gene calls are TRBV18 and TRBJ1-1; 11 bases agree with TRBD1. This clonotype originated in a human donor. The sample comprised PBMCs spiked with cells of the T cell clone KT2. CDR3 DNA: TGTGCCAGCTCCAAGGACAGGGGGCGATTTGGTGAAGCTTTCTTT. Amino acids: CASSKDRGRFGEAFF. Filled out from reference TRBV18 and TRBJ1-1, the complete variable domain reads NAGVMQNPRHLVRRRGQEARLRCSPMKGHSHVYWYRQLPEEGLKFMVYLQKENIIDESGMPKERFSAEFPKEGPSILRIQQVVRGDSAAYFCASSKDRGRFGEAFFGQGTRLTVV.